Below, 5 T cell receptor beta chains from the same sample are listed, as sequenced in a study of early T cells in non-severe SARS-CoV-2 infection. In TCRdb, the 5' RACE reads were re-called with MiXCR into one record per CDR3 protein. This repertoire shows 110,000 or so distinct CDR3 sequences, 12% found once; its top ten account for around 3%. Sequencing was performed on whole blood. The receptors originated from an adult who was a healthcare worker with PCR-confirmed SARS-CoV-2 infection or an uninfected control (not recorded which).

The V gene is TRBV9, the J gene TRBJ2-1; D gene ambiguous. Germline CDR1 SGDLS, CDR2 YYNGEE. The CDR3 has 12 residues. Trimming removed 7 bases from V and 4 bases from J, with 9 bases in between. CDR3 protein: CASGVGYNEQFF. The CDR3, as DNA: TGTGCCAGCGGGGTAGGGTACAATGAGCAGTTCTTC.

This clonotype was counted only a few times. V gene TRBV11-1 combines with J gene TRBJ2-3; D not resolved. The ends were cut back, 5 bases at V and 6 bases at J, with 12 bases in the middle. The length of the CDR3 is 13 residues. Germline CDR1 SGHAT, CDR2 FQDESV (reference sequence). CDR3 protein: CASSREPEDTQYF. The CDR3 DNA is TGTGCCAGCAGCCGCGAACCAGAGGATACGCAGTATTTT. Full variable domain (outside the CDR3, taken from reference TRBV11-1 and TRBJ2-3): EAEVAQSPRYKITEKSQAVAFWCDPISGHATLYWYRQILGQGPELLVQFQDESVVDDSQLPKDRFSAERLKGVDSTLKIQPAELGDSAMYLCASSREPEDTQYFGPGTRLTVL.

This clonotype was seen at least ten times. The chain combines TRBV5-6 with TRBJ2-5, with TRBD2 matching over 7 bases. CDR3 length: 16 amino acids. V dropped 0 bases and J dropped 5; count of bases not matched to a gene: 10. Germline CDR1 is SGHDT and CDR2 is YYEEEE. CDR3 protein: CASSLEVAGRDETQYF. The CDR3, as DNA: TGTGCCAGCAGCTTGGAGGTTGCGGGGAGGGACGAGACCCAGTACTTC.

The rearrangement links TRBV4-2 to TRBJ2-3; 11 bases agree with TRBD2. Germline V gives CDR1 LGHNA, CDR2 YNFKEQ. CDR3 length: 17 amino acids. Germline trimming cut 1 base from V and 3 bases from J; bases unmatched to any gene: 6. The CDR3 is CASSQGSGGALTDTQYF. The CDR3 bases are TGTGCCAGCAGCCAAGGTAGCGGGGGGGCCCTTACAGATACGCAGTATTTT.

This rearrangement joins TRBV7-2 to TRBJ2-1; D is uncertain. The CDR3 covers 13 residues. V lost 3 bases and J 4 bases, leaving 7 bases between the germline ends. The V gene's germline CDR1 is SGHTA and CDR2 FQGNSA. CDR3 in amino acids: CASSFTIYNEQFF. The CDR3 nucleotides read TGTGCCAGCAGCTTTACTATTTACAATGAGCAGTTCTTC.